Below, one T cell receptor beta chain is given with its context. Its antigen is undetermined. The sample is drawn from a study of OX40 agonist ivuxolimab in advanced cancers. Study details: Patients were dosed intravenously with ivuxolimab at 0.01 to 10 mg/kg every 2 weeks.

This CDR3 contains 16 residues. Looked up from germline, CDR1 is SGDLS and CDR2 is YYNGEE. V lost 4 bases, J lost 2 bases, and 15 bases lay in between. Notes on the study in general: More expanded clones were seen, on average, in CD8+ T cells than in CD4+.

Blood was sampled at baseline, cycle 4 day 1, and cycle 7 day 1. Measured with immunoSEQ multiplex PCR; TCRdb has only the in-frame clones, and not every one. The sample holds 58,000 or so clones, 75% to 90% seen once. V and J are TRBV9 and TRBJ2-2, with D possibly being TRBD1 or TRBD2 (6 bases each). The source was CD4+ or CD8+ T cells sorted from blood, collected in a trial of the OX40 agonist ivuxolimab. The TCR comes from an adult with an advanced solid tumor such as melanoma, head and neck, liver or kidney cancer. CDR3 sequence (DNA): TGTGCCAGCAGCCGGAGGGGGGATACAAACACCGGGGAGCTGTTTTTT. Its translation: CASSRRGDTNTGELFF.